The rows below give T cell receptor beta chains drawn from one sample of a study of T cells in Graves' hyperthyroidism and ophthalmopathy. TCRdb re-called the multiplex PCR reads through MiXCR, storing one row per CDR3 protein. The repertoire holds hundreds of thousands of distinct CDR3 sequences, with less than 15% as singletons. Sequencing was performed on blood. These receptors came from a woman under 30 with Graves' hyperthyroidism. The CDR3 runs from the conserved cysteine through the conserved F or W. The D gene is left open where the match is weak. Size is omitted from some rows. Given values are once, few, many or a class for expanded clones.

clone size	V gene	D gene	J gene	CDR3 length	CDR3 DNA	CDR3 protein
NA	TRBV7-9	TRBD1	TRBJ1-5	13	TGTGCCAGCGGGGGACAGGGTGATCAGCCCCAGCATTTT	CASGGQGDQPQHF
few	TRBV6-1	NA	TRBJ2-2	13	TGTGCCAGCAGTTGGTTCGGGGCCGGGGAGCTGTTTTTT	CASSWFGAGELFF
NA	TRBV7-9	NA	TRBJ2-1	15	TGTGCCAGCAGCTTAGACCCGGACTTGTACAATGAGCAGTTCTTC	CASSLDPDLYNEQFF
NA	TRBV6-1	NA	TRBJ1-5	14	TGTGCCAGCAGTGAGCCCGGGGAGAATCAGCCCCAGCATTTT	CASSEPGENQPQHF
many	TRBV5-1	TRBD2	TRBJ2-1	15	TGCGCCAGCAGAAGAGAGACTAGCCACCGCAATGAGCAGTTCTTC	CASRRETSHRNEQFF
many	TRBV29-1	TRBD2	TRBJ2-1	15	TGCAGCGTCCTCTTCAGACTAGCGGTAGACAATGAGCAGTTCTTC	CSVLFRLAVDNEQFF
many	TRBV28	TRBD1	TRBJ2-2	15	TGTGCCAGCAGTCCAGTCTGGACAGGGACCGGGGAGCTGTTTTTT	CASSPVWTGTGELFF
NA	TRBV6-6	NA	TRBJ2-3	16	TGTGCCAGCAGTTACTCTTATGGGGGTAGCACAGATACGCAGTATTTT	CASSYSYGGSTDTQYF
many	TRBV20-1	NA	TRBJ2-1	13	TGCAGTGCTAGAGAAAATCCAGCAAATGAGCAGTTCTTC	CSARENPANEQFF
NA	TRBV12-3/TRBV12-4	NA	TRBJ2-2	12	TGTGTGGGGGTATCAGACATCGGGGAGCTGTTTTTT	CVGVSDIGELFF
many	TRBV6-1	NA	TRBJ2-5	16	TGTGCCAGCAGTGACCCCAGGGAGGGGGATCAAGAGACCCAGTACTTC	CASSDPREGDQETQYF
NA	TRBV7-2	NA	TRBJ1-3	15	TGTGCCAGCAGCGTTGGGGGGGCAGGTGGAAACACCATATATTTT	CASSVGGAGGNTIYF
few	TRBV6-2/TRBV6-3	NA	TRBJ2-7	14	TGTGCCAGCAGCCTCGGGACGTACGGGTACGAGCAGTACTTC	CASSLGTYGYEQYF
few	TRBV30	NA	TRBJ2-6	15	TGTGCCTGGAGTTACAACCGGAAGGGGGCCAACGTCCTGACTTTC	CAWSYNRKGANVLTF
NA	TRBV2	NA	TRBJ2-6	15	TGTGCCAGCGGCCAGGGGAACTCTGGGGCCAACGTCCTGACTTTC	CASGQGNSGANVLTF
many	TRBV7-2	NA	TRBJ1-5	13	TGCGCCAGCAGCTTGGACGGTGGGCAGCCCCAGCATTTT	CASSLDGGQPQHF
NA	TRBV29-1	TRBD1	TRBJ2-7	14	TGCAGCGTTGTAGATCGGGACAGGGCCTACGAGCAGTACTTC	CSVVDRDRAYEQYF
many	TRBV6-2/TRBV6-3	TRBD2	TRBJ2-1	23	TGTGCCAGCAGCCGACGTGGGTACCAACTAGCGGGAGGTCACCTGAGCTCCTACAATGAGCAGTTCTTC	CASSRRGYQLAGGHLSSYNEQFF
few	TRBV5-6	NA	TRBJ2-1	13	TGTGCCAGCAGCCCCCCACCCTTCAATGAGCAGTTCTTC	CASSPPPFNEQFF
NA	TRBV27	NA	TRBJ2-3	16	TGTGCCAGCCGATCGCTGCGGGGCGGTGACGCAGATACGCAGTATTTT	CASRSLRGGDADTQYF
few	TRBV28	NA	TRBJ2-2	12	TGTGCCAGCAGGTCTTCTGACGGGGAGCTGTTTTTT	CASRSSDGELFF
few	TRBV7-9	NA	TRBJ1-4	15	TGTGCCAGCAGCACCCCACAGGGAACGGGTGAAAAACTGTTTTTT	CASSTPQGTGEKLFF
many	TRBV11-3	NA	TRBJ1-5	15	TGTGCCAGCAGCCCCCGGGCCCTAACCAATCAGCCCCAGCATTTT	CASSPRALTNQPQHF
many	TRBV12-3/TRBV12-4	NA	TRBJ2-5	15	TGTGCCAGCAGTCACCGACAAGGCGGCCAAGAGACCCAGTACTTC	CASSHRQGGQETQYF
NA	TRBV5-1	TRBD1	TRBJ2-2	16	TGCGCCAGCAGTTCTACCGGGACAGGAGCCCACGGGGAGCTGTTTTTT	CASSSTGTGAHGELFF
many	TRBV6-5	NA	TRBJ1-5	15	TGTGCCAGCAGTTACAGCGGCGGGGCGGGGCAGCCCCAGCATTTT	CASSYSGGAGQPQHF
many	TRBV6-1	TRBD1	TRBJ1-2	15	TGTGCCAGCAGACCAGACAGGGGGCTAAACTATGGCTACACCTTC	CASRPDRGLNYGYTF
many	TRBV7-8	NA	TRBJ2-2	14	TGTGCCAGCAGCCCCAAGGCGAACACCGGGGAGCTGTTTTTT	CASSPKANTGELFF
many	TRBV27	NA	TRBJ2-2	14	TGTGCCAGCATGACCGGGTTCACGACCGGGGAGCTGTTTTTT	CASMTGFTTGELFF
NA	TRBV28	TRBD1	TRBJ2-7	15	TGTGCCAGCAGTGAGACAGGGCCAAGCTCCTACGAGCAGTACTTC	CASSETGPSSYEQYF
NA	TRBV2	NA	TRBJ2-3	14	TGTGCCAGCAGTGAATTGGCCCCCTGGGATACGCAGTATTTT	CASSELAPWDTQYF
few	TRBV7-3	TRBD1	TRBJ1-1	15	TGTGCCAGCAGCTTAACCAGGGGGCAGAACACTGAAGCTTTCTTT	CASSLTRGQNTEAFF
many	TRBV6-1	TRBD2	TRBJ2-1	15	TGTGCCAGCAGTCAAACTAGCGGGAGGACGCGGGAGCAGTTCTTC	CASSQTSGRTREQFF
many	TRBV28	NA	TRBJ2-4	15	TGTGCCAGCAGAGACAGCCCCGATGGGAGGAACATTCAGTACTTC	CASRDSPDGRNIQYF
many	TRBV9	NA	TRBJ1-2	13	TGTGCCAGCAGCGCAGGACAGCCTTATGGCTACACCTTC	CASSAGQPYGYTF
NA	TRBV5-1	TRBD1	TRBJ1-6	15	TGCGCCAGCAGCTTGTCAGGGGGCGGCTTTTCACCCCTCCACTTT	CASSLSGGGFSPLHF
many	TRBV11-2	NA	TRBJ2-5	17	TGTGCCAGCAGCCTCGAGGTCCGGACCCTCCCCAGCGAGACCCAGTACTTC	CASSLEVRTLPSETQYF